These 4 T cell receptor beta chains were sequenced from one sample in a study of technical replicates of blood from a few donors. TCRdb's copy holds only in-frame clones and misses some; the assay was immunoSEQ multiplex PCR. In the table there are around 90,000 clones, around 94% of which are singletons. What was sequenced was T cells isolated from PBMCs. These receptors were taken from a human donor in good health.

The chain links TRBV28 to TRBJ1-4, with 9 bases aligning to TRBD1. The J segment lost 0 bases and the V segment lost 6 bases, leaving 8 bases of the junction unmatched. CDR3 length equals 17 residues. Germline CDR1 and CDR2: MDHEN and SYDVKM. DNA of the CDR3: TGTGCCAGCAGCTCTCCGGGACAGGGCGCAACTAATGAAAAACTGTTTTTT. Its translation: CASSSPGQGATNEKLFF.

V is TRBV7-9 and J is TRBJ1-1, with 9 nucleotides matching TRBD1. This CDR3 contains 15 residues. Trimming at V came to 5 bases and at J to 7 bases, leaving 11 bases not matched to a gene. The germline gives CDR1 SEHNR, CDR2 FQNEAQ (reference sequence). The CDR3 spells CASSPRPGQGFEAFF. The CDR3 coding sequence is TGTGCCAGCAGCCCCCGTCCGGGACAGGGCTTTGAAGCTTTCTTT.

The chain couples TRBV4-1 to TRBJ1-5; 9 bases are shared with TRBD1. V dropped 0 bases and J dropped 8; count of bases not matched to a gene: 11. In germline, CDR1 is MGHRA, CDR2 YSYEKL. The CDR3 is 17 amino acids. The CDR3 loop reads CASSQEAKGQGQKPQHF. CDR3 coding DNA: TGCGCCAGCAGCCAAGAAGCTAAGGGACAGGGTCAGAAGCCCCAGCATTTT.

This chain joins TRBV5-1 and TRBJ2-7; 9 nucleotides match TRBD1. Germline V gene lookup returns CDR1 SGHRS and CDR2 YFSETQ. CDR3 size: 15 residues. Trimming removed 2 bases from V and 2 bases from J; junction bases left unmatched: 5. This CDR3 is CASSLGQGRTYEQYF. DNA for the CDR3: TGCGCCAGCAGCTTAGGACAGGGGAGAACCTACGAGCAGTACTTC.